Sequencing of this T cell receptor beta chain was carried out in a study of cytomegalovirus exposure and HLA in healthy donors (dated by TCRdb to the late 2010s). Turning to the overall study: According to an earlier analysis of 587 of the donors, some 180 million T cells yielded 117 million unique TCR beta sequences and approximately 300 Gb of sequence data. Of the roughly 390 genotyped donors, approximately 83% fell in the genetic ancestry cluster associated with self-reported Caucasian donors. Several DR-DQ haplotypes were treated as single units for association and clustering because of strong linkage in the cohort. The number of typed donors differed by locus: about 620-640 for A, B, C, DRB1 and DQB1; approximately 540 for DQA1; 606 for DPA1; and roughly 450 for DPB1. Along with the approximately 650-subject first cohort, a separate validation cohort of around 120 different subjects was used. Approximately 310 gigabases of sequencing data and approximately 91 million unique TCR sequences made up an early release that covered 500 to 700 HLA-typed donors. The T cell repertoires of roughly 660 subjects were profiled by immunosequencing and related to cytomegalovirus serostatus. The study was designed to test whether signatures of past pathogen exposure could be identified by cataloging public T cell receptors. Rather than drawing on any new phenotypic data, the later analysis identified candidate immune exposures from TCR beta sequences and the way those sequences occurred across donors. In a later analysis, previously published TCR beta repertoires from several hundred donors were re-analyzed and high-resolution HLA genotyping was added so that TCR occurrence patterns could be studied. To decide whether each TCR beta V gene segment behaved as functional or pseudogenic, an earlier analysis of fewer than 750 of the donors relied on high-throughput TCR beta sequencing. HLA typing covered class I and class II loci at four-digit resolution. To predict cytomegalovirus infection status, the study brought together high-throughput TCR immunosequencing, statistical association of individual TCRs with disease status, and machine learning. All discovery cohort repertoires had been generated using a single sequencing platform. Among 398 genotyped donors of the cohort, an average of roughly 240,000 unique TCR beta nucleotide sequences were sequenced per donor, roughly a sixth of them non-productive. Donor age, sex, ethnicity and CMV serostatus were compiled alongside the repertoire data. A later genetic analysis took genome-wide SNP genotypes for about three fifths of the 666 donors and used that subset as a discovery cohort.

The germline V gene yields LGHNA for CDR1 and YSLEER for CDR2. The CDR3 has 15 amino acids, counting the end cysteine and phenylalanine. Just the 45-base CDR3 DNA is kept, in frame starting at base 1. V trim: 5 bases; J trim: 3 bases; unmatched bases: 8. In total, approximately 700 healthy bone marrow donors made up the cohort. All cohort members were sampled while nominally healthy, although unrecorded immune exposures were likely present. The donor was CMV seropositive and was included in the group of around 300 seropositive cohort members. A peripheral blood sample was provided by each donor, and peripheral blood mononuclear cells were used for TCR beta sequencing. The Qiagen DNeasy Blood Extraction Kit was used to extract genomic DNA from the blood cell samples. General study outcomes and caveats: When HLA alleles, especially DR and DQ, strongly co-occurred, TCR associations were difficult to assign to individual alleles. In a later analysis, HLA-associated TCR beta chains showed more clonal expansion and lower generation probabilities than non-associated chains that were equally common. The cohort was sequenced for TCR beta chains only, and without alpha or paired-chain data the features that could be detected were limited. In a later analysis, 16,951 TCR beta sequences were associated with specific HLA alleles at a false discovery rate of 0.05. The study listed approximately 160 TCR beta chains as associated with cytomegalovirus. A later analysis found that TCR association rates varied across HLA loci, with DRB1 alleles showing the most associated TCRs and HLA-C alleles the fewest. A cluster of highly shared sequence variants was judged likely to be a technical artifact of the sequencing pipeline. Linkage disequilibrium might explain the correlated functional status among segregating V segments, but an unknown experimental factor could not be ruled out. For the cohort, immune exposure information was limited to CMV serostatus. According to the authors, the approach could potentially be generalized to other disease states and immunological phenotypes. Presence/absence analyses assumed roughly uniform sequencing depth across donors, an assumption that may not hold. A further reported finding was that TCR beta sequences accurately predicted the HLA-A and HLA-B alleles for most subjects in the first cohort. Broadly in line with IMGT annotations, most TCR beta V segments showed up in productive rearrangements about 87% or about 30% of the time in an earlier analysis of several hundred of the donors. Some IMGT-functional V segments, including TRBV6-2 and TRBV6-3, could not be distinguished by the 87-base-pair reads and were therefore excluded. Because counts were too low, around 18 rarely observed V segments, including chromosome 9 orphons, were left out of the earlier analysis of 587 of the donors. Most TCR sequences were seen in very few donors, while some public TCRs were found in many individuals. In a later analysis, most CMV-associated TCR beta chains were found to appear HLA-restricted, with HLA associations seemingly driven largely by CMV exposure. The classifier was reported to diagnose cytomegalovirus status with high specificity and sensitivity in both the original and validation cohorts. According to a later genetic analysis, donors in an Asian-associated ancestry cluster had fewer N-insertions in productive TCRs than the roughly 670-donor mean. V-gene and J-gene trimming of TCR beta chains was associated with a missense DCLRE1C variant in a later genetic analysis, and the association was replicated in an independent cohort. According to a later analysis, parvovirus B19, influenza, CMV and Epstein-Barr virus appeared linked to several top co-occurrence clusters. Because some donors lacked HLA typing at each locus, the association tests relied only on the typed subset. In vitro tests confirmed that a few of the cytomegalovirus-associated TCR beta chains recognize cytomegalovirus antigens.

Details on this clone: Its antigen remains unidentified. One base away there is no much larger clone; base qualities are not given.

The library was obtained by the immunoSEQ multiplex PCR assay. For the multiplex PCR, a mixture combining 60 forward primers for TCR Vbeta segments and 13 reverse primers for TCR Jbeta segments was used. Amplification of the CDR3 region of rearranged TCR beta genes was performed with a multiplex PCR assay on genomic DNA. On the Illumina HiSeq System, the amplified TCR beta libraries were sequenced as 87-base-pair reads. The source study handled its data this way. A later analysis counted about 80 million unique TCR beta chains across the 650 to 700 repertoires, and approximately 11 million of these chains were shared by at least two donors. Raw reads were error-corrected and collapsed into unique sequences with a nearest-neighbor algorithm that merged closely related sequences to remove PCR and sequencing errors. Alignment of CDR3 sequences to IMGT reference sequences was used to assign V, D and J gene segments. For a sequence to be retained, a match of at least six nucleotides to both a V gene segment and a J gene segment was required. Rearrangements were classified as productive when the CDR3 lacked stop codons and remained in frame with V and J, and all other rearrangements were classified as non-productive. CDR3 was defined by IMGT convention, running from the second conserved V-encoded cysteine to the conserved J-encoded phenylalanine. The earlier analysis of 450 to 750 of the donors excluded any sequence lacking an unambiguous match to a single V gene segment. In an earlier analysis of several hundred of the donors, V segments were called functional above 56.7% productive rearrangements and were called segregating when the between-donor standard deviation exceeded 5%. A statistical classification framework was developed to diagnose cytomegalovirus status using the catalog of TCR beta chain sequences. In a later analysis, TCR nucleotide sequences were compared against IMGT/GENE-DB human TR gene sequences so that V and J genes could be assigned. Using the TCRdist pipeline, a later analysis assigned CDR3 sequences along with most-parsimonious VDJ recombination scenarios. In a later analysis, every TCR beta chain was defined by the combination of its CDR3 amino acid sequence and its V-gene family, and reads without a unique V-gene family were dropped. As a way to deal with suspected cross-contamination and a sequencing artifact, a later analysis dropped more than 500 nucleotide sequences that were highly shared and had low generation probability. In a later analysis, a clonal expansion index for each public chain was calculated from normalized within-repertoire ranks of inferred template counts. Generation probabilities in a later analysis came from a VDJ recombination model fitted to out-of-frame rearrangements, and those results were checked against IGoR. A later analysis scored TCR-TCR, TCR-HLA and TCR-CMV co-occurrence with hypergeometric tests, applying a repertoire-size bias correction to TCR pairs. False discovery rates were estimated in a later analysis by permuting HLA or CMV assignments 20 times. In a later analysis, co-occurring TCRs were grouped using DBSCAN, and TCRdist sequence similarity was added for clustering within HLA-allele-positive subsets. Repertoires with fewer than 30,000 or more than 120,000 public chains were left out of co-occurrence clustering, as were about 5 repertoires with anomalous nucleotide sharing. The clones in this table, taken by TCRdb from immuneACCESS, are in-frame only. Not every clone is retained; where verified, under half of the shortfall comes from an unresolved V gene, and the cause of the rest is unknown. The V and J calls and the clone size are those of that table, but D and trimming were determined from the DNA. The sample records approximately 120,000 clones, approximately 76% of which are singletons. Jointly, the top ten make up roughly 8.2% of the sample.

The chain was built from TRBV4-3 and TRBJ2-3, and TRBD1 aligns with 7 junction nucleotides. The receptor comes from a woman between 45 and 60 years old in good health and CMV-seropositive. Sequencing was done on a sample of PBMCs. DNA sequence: TGCGCCAGCAGCTGGGGATGGACAGGTACAGATACGCAGTATTTT. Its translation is CASSWGWTGTDTQYF.